This T cell receptor (beta chain) was observed in a study of Ad26.COV2.S vaccination and SARS-CoV-2 variants. Study summary: Recipients of Ad26.COV2.S got it intramuscularly, once or twice 56 days apart.

Treatment in this sample: around 19 received Ad26.COV2.S at low or high dose, single or two shots; 5 received placebo; per-sample allocation not given. Sampling took place 63 days after the first vaccine or placebo injection. The method was immunoSEQ multiplex PCR; TCRdb's version includes in-frame clones alone and lacks a portion of them. Altogether more than 400,000 clones are present, 92% being singletons, with the ten largest covering around 1.7%. There are 13 residues in the CDR3. CDR1 and CDR2 from the germline V gene are SGHDT and YYEEEE. V lost 4 bases, J lost 5 bases, and 12 bases lay in between.

The sample was peripheral blood, taken in a trial of Ad26.COV2.S vaccine versus placebo. This clonotype was sampled from a person between 18 and 60 years old who received the Ad26.COV2.S COVID-19 vaccine or a placebo. The rearrangement uses TRBV5-6 and TRBJ1-1; D call uncertain. The CDR3 is CASSPGLWTEAFF. The CDR3 DNA is TGTGCCAGCAGCCCAGGTTTGTGGACTGAAGCTTTCTTT.